Listed below are T cell receptor beta chains from one sample, sequenced in a study of early T cells in non-severe SARS-CoV-2 infection. TCRdb re-called the 5' RACE reads with MiXCR, one entry per CDR3 protein. The sample holds roughly 76,000 distinct CDR3 sequences; 12% are singletons and the top ten take 3.5% to 4.5%. Input material: whole blood. These TCRs come from an adult who was a healthcare worker with PCR-confirmed SARS-CoV-2 infection or an uninfected control (not recorded which). The CDR3 runs from the conserved cysteine through the conserved F or W. Each record gives: V gene, D gene, J gene, clone size, CDR3 protein, CDR3 DNA. D genes are given only for firm matches. A clone size is listed for some rows: how often the clone was seen (once, few, many), or a class if it is expanded.

V gene: TRBV20-1; D gene: TRBD2; J gene: TRBJ2-5; clone size: NA; CDR3 protein: CSASGTSGSGETQYF; CDR3 DNA: TGCAGCGCTTCCGGGACTAGCGGGAGTGGTGAGACCCAGTACTTC
V gene: TRBV29-1; D gene: TRBD2; J gene: TRBJ2-3; clone size: NA; CDR3 protein: CSVRGELALDTQYF; CDR3 DNA: TGCAGCGTTCGGGGAGAACTAGCGCTAGATACGCAGTATTTT
V gene: TRBV12-3/TRBV12-4; D gene: NA; J gene: TRBJ2-5; clone size: few; CDR3 protein: CASSLGREVLQETQYF; CDR3 DNA: TGTGCCAGCAGTTTGGGCAGGGAGGTTTTGCAAGAGACCCAGTACTTC
V gene: TRBV20-1; D gene: TRBD2; J gene: TRBJ2-3; clone size: many; CDR3 protein: CSAALAGGRTDTQYF; CDR3 DNA: TGCAGTGCTGCTCTAGCGGGAGGACGCACAGATACGCAGTATTTT
V gene: TRBV6-5; D gene: NA; J gene: TRBJ2-3; clone size: many; CDR3 protein: CASGQPGTDTQYF; CDR3 DNA: TGTGCCAGCGGTCAACCGGGCACAGATACGCAGTATTTT
V gene: TRBV29-1; D gene: NA; J gene: TRBJ2-6; clone size: NA; CDR3 protein: CSVAKEGPGANVLTF; CDR3 DNA: TGCAGCGTTGCCAAAGAGGGGCCTGGGGCCAACGTCCTGACTTTC
V gene: TRBV20-1; D gene: NA; J gene: TRBJ2-3; clone size: many; CDR3 protein: CSAPSVWSTDTQYF; CDR3 DNA: TGCAGTGCCCCTAGCGTGTGGAGCACAGATACGCAGTATTTT
V gene: TRBV5-4; D gene: NA; J gene: TRBJ2-3; clone size: many; CDR3 protein: CASSLVTANTQYF; CDR3 DNA: TGTGCCAGCAGCTTGGTGACCGCCAACACGCAGTATTTT
V gene: TRBV7-9; D gene: NA; J gene: TRBJ2-7; clone size: NA; CDR3 protein: CASSSVWGSYEQYF; CDR3 DNA: TGTGCCAGCAGCTCCGTCTGGGGCTCCTACGAGCAGTACTTC
V gene: TRBV12-3/TRBV12-4; D gene: NA; J gene: TRBJ2-5; clone size: NA; CDR3 protein: CASSLQGSEMETQYF; CDR3 DNA: TGTGCCAGCAGTCTTCAGGGGTCCGAAATGGAGACCCAGTACTTC
V gene: TRBV7-6; D gene: TRBD1; J gene: TRBJ1-2; clone size: NA; CDR3 protein: CASSSFSGTGVYGYTF; CDR3 DNA: TGTGCCAGCAGTTCATTCTCCGGGACAGGAGTCTATGGCTACACCTTC
V gene: TRBV18; D gene: NA; J gene: TRBJ2-7; clone size: few; CDR3 protein: CASSPAGGGSNEQYF; CDR3 DNA: TGTGCCAGCTCACCAGCCGGGGGCGGGAGTAACGAGCAGTACTTC
V gene: TRBV7-6; D gene: NA; J gene: TRBJ2-1; clone size: many; CDR3 protein: CASSSWLADNEQFF; CDR3 DNA: TGTGCCAGCAGCTCGTGGTTGGCGGACAATGAGCAGTTCTTC
V gene: TRBV2; D gene: NA; J gene: TRBJ2-1; clone size: NA; CDR3 protein: CASRSRVLYNEQFF; CDR3 DNA: TGTGCCAGCAGATCGCGGGTTCTCTACAATGAGCAGTTCTTC
V gene: TRBV28; D gene: TRBD2; J gene: TRBJ2-2; clone size: NA; CDR3 protein: CASSRSPGTSGYANTGELFF; CDR3 DNA: TGTGCCAGCAGCCGTTCCCCCGGGACTAGCGGTTACGCGAACACCGGGGAGCTGTTTTTT
V gene: TRBV6-2/TRBV6-3; D gene: TRBD2; J gene: TRBJ2-7; clone size: few; CDR3 protein: CASSYRDLAGDEQYF; CDR3 DNA: TGTGCCAGCAGTTACAGGGATCTAGCGGGAGACGAGCAGTACTTC
V gene: TRBV2; D gene: TRBD1; J gene: TRBJ2-1; clone size: many; CDR3 protein: CASRQAGQGLSEQFF; CDR3 DNA: TGTGCCAGCAGGCAGGCGGGACAGGGGTTGAGTGAGCAGTTCTTC
V gene: TRBV5-1; D gene: NA; J gene: TRBJ2-1; clone size: few; CDR3 protein: CASSPGASGSRQEFF; CDR3 DNA: TGCGCCAGCAGCCCAGGGGCTAGCGGAAGCCGCCAGGAGTTCTTC
V gene: TRBV28; D gene: NA; J gene: TRBJ1-5; clone size: NA; CDR3 protein: CASSSHTGSGGAGSQHF; CDR3 DNA: TGTGCCAGCAGTTCTCACACAGGGTCTGGCGGGGCGGGGTCCCAGCATTTT
V gene: TRBV28; D gene: TRBD1; J gene: TRBJ1-1; clone size: NA; CDR3 protein: CASSPPTGRAFF; CDR3 DNA: TGTGCCAGCAGTCCTCCGACAGGGAGGGCTTTCTTT
V gene: TRBV27; D gene: NA; J gene: TRBJ2-3; clone size: many; CDR3 protein: CASSESTDTQYF; CDR3 DNA: TGTGCCAGCAGTGAGAGCACAGATACGCAGTATTTT
V gene: TRBV3-1; D gene: TRBD2; J gene: TRBJ2-1; clone size: few; CDR3 protein: CASSQTLLAASSYNEQFF; CDR3 DNA: TGTGCCAGCAGCCAAACCCTACTAGCGGCGAGCTCCTACAATGAGCAGTTCTTC
V gene: TRBV12-5; D gene: NA; J gene: TRBJ2-1; clone size: NA; CDR3 protein: CASGLHNEQFF; CDR3 DNA: TGTGCTAGTGGTTTGCATAATGAGCAGTTCTTC
V gene: TRBV19; D gene: NA; J gene: TRBJ1-1; clone size: NA; CDR3 protein: CASSYQGMNTEAFF; CDR3 DNA: TGTGCCAGTAGTTACCAGGGGATGAACACTGAAGCTTTCTTT
V gene: TRBV1; D gene: NA; J gene: TRBJ2-4; clone size: NA; CDR3 protein: CTSSLPEPVREEKNIQYF; CDR3 DNA: TGCACCAGCAGCCTCCCGGAGCCGGTTAGGGAAGAGAAAAACATTCAGTACTTC
V gene: TRBV20-1; D gene: NA; J gene: TRBJ1-2; clone size: many; CDR3 protein: CSARNRDYGYTF; CDR3 DNA: TGCAGTGCTAGAAACAGGGACTATGGCTACACCTTC
V gene: TRBV7-3; D gene: TRBD1; J gene: TRBJ1-2; clone size: many; CDR3 protein: CASSPRLGGRYGYTF; CDR3 DNA: TGTGCCAGCAGCCCCAGGTTAGGGGGCCGGTATGGCTACACCTTC
V gene: TRBV27; D gene: NA; J gene: TRBJ1-1; clone size: many; CDR3 protein: CASSLLGANRPTEAFF; CDR3 DNA: TGTGCCAGCAGTTTATTAGGGGCCAACCGGCCCACTGAAGCTTTCTTT
V gene: TRBV3-1; D gene: NA; J gene: TRBJ2-7; clone size: NA; CDR3 protein: CASTPSEGRGYEQYF; CDR3 DNA: TGTGCCAGCACCCCCTCGGAGGGGAGAGGGTACGAGCAGTACTTC
V gene: TRBV20-1; D gene: NA; J gene: TRBJ1-2; clone size: NA; CDR3 protein: CSARGIYGYTF; CDR3 DNA: TGCAGTGCTAGGGGGATCTATGGCTACACCTTC
V gene: TRBV30; D gene: TRBD1; J gene: TRBJ1-5; clone size: many; CDR3 protein: CAWSLQGDQPQHF; CDR3 DNA: TGTGCCTGGAGTTTACAGGGGGATCAGCCCCAGCATTTT
V gene: TRBV3-1; D gene: TRBD2; J gene: TRBJ2-1; clone size: NA; CDR3 protein: CASSQASGLATEQFF; CDR3 DNA: TGTGCCAGCAGCCAAGCCTCAGGACTAGCGACTGAGCAGTTCTTC
V gene: TRBV7-6; D gene: NA; J gene: TRBJ1-2; clone size: many; CDR3 protein: CASSSSVGYGYTF; CDR3 DNA: TGTGCCAGCAGCTCCTCAGTCGGATACGGCTACACCTTC
V gene: TRBV20-1; D gene: NA; J gene: TRBJ2-1; clone size: NA; CDR3 protein: CSASGVGSYNEQFF; CDR3 DNA: TGCAGTGCTAGCGGAGTGGGCTCCTACAATGAGCAGTTCTTC
V gene: TRBV28; D gene: TRBD1; J gene: TRBJ1-1; clone size: many; CDR3 protein: CASSLRQGTNTEAFF; CDR3 DNA: TGTGCCAGCAGTTTACGACAGGGGACGAACACTGAAGCTTTCTTT
V gene: TRBV5-1; D gene: TRBD1; J gene: TRBJ2-2; clone size: many; CDR3 protein: CASSGDRTNTGELFF; CDR3 DNA: TGCGCCAGCAGCGGGGACAGGACGAACACCGGGGAGCTGTTTTTT
V gene: TRBV28; D gene: NA; J gene: TRBJ2-1; clone size: many; CDR3 protein: CASSLGGTYYNEQFF; CDR3 DNA: TGTGCCAGCAGTTTAGGGGGGACCTACTACAATGAGCAGTTCTTC
V gene: TRBV29-1; D gene: NA; J gene: TRBJ2-7; clone size: NA; CDR3 protein: CSVSRGTDLYEQYF; CDR3 DNA: TGCAGCGTTTCCCGGGGGACAGATCTCTACGAGCAGTACTTC
V gene: TRBV28; D gene: TRBD1; J gene: TRBJ1-5; clone size: NA; CDR3 protein: CASSVDRGNQPQHF; CDR3 DNA: TGTGCCAGCAGTGTAGACAGGGGCAATCAGCCCCAGCATTTT
V gene: TRBV14; D gene: NA; J gene: TRBJ2-7; clone size: many; CDR3 protein: CASSQAAGPYEQYF; CDR3 DNA: TGTGCCAGCAGCCAAGCGGCGGGGCCCTACGAGCAGTACTTC
V gene: TRBV30; D gene: NA; J gene: TRBJ2-1; clone size: NA; CDR3 protein: CAWSGLGGYNEQFF; CDR3 DNA: TGTGCCTGGAGTGGGCTAGGGGGCTACAATGAGCAGTTCTTC
V gene: TRBV20-1; D gene: NA; J gene: TRBJ1-5; clone size: few; CDR3 protein: CAEGSPYSNQPQHF; CDR3 DNA: TGCGCGGAGGGGAGCCCGTATAGCAATCAGCCCCAGCATTTT
V gene: TRBV5-1; D gene: TRBD1; J gene: TRBJ2-5; clone size: many; CDR3 protein: CASSRQGGQETQYF; CDR3 DNA: TGCGCCAGCAGCAGACAGGGGGGACAAGAGACCCAGTACTTC
V gene: TRBV30; D gene: NA; J gene: TRBJ2-1; clone size: many; CDR3 protein: CAWSVGTQYNEQFF; CDR3 DNA: TGTGCCTGGAGTGTGGGGACCCAGTACAATGAGCAGTTCTTC
V gene: TRBV18; D gene: NA; J gene: TRBJ2-3; clone size: many; CDR3 protein: CASSPNAGTSTDTQYF; CDR3 DNA: TGTGCCAGCTCACCAAACGCTGGAACTAGCACAGATACGCAGTATTTT
V gene: TRBV20-1; D gene: TRBD2; J gene: TRBJ2-7; clone size: NA; CDR3 protein: CGLAGGASYEQYF; CDR3 DNA: TGCGGGCTAGCGGGAGGGGCCTCCTACGAGCAGTACTTC
V gene: TRBV28; D gene: TRBD1; J gene: TRBJ1-1; clone size: many; CDR3 protein: CATSGTAFLRAFF; CDR3 DNA: TGTGCCACCTCCGGGACAGCCTTTTTGCGGGCTTTCTTT